Below are 13 T cell receptor beta chains sequenced from a single sample in a study of T-cell reconstitution after alpha-beta-depleted transplantation in children. Library preparation (for TCRbeta) was performed with unique molecular identifiers. TCRdb re-called the PCR reads through MiXCR, storing one row per CDR3 protein. The sample lists about 200,000 distinct CDR3 sequences, 5% to 6.5% occurring once. The specimen comprised PBMCs, sampled before TCRalphabeta/CD19-depleted stem cell transplant. The source is a girl less than two years old with combined immunodeficiency, due to receive a stem cell transplant.

This clonotype was found many times. V gene TRBV27 combines with J gene TRBJ1-2, with D possibly matching TRBD1 (5 bases). The CDR3 runs to 14 residues. V lost 3 bases, J lost 2 bases, and 10 bases lay in between. CDR1 MNHEY and CDR2 SMNVEV come from the germline V gene (reference sequence). The CDR3 DNA reads as TGTGCCAGCAGTTTTCAGGGAACGAACTATGGCTACACCTTC. Its protein is CASSFQGTNYGYTF.

This clonotype occurred many times. CDR3 loop: CAISDPGGSDIQYF. The CDR3 nucleotides read TGTGCCATCAGTGATCCAGGGGGCTCAGACATTCAGTACTTC. The rearrangement joins TRBV10-3 to TRBJ2-4; 8 bases match TRBD1. Germline CDR1 is ENHRY and CDR2 is SYGVKD. The CDR3 runs to 14 residues. Trimming cost V 3 bases and J 8 bases; bases outside gene matches: 6.

This clonotype was observed at least ten times. The V gene is TRBV11-2, the J gene TRBJ2-3; a possible D gene is TRBD2 (6 bases). V lost 1 base to trimming and J lost 0 bases, with 20 bases between them. This CDR3 region has 19 residues. CDR1 is SGHAT and CDR2 is FQNNGV in the germline V gene. As DNA, the CDR3 is TGTGCCAGCAGCTTAGGCGGCGGGACGGCATTTATCAGCACAGATACGCAGTATTTT. It encodes CASSLGGGTAFISTDTQYF.

This clonotype showed up many times. For the CDR3, the DNA is TGTGCCAGCAGATCACTAGCGGGGCACACAGATACGCAGTATTTT. Its translation: CASRSLAGHTDTQYF. The gene calls are TRBV12-3 or TRBV12-4 and TRBJ2-3, with TRBD2 identical over 10 bases. CDR3 length equals 15 residues. Trimming at V came to 6 bases and at J to 2 bases, leaving 5 bases not matched to a gene.

This clonotype was seen many times. The CDR3: CASSYSPDEQFF. The CDR3 DNA follows: TGTGCCAGCAGTTACTCGCCCGATGAGCAGTTCTTC. J is TRBJ2-1 and V is TRBV6-6; D uncertain. The length of the CDR3 is 12 residues. The V gene's germline CDR1 is MNHNY and CDR2 SVGAGI (reference sequence). With 0 bases removed from V and 8 bases from J, the gap between germline ends came to 5 bases.

This clonotype has at least ten counts. V usage is TRBV7-2 and J usage is TRBJ2-3; perhaps TRBD2 as D (6 bases). The ends were cut back, 1 base at V and 0 bases at J, with 11 bases in the middle. This CDR3 is 16 amino acids long. From germline, CDR1 is SGHTA and CDR2 FQGNSA. CDR3 amino acids: CASSLGHSGSTDTQYF. In DNA form, the CDR3 reads TGTGCCAGCAGCTTAGGCCACAGCGGGAGCACAGATACGCAGTATTTT.

This clonotype was seen ten or more times. This chain connects TRBV2 to TRBJ1-3; D gene uncertain. Trimming took 5 bases from V and 2 from J, leaving 7 bases between them. This CDR3 comprises 13 residues. The germline V gene encodes CDR1 SNHLY and CDR2 FYNNEI. The CDR3 region has the DNA TGTGCCAGCAGTACCAGGACTGGAAACACCATATATTTT. Residues: CASSTRTGNTIYF.

This clonotype came up many times. The CDR3 coding sequence is TGTGCCAGCACAAGGGAAATAGATGGCTACACCTTC. Translation gives CASTREIDGYTF. V and J are TRBV2 and TRBJ1-2; D unresolved. Trimming cost V 7 bases and J 6 bases, with 12 bases left between them. The CDR3 loop spans 12 amino acids. CDR1 SNHLY and CDR2 FYNNEI come from the germline V gene.

About this clonotype: A much larger clone lies a single base off, so this may be a read error. The chain uses TRBV4-3 and TRBJ2-7; 9 bases align to TRBD1. Losses at the gene ends were 5 bases for V and 3 bases for J; bases not matched to a gene: 8. CDR1 is LGHNA and CDR2 is YSLEER in the germline V gene. The CDR3 loop spans 15 amino acids. The chain's CDR3 is CASSDPGQGIYEQYF. The CDR3 DNA reads as TGCGCCAGCAGCGATCCGGGACAGGGTATCTACGAGCAGTACTTC.

This chain connects TRBV29-1 to TRBJ1-4; D not resolved. In germline, CDR1 is SQVTM, CDR2 ANQGSEA. The CDR3 length is 14 residues. With 1 base removed from V and 5 bases from J, the gap between germline ends came to 11 bases. This chain's CDR3 is CSVEVGSLNEKLFF. The CDR3 bases are TGCAGCGTTGAAGTTGGCAGCTTAAATGAAAAACTGTTTTTT.

This clonotype turned up a few times. The chain is built from TRBV3-1 and TRBJ2-1; 9 nucleotides line up with TRBD2. From germline, CDR1 is LGHDT and CDR2 YNNKEL (reference sequence). The CDR3 contains 16 residues. V shed 6 bases, J shed 3 bases, and the junction held 9 bases outside the gene matches. The CDR3: CASSQKGGGGYNEQFF. CDR3 DNA sequence: TGTGCCAGCAGTCAAAAGGGCGGGGGGGGCTACAATGAGCAGTTCTTC.

This CDR3 reads CASSTDSQGPSYNEQFF. DNA of the CDR3: TGTGCCAGCAGCACAGACTCGCAGGGGCCGTCCTACAATGAGCAGTTCTTC. The chain uses TRBV7-9 and TRBJ2-1, with D perhaps matching TRBD1 (6 bases). V was cut by 5 bases and J by 1 base, with 18 bases left in between. Looked up from germline, CDR1 is SEHNR and CDR2 is FQNEAQ (reference sequence). This CDR3 is built from 17 residues.

This clonotype showed up many times. The rearrangement joins TRBV12-3 or TRBV12-4 to TRBJ2-3, with D perhaps matching TRBD1 or TRBD2 (5 bases each). The CDR3 is made up of 15 amino acids. V shed 5 bases and J shed 6 bases, with 18 bases lying between them. CDR3 loop: CASSPNGGAVDTQYF. The CDR3 nucleotides read TGTGCCAGCAGTCCTAATGGGGGAGCGGTTGATACGCAGTATTTT.